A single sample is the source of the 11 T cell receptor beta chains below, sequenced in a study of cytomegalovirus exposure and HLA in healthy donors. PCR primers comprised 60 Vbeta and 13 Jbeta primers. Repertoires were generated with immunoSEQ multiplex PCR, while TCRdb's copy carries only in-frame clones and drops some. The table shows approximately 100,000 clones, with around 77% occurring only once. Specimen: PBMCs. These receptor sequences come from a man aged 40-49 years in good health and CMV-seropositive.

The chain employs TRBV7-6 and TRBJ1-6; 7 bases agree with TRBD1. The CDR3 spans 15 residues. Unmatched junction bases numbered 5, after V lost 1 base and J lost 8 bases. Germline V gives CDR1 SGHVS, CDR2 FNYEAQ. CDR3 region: CASSLGPGGYSPLHF. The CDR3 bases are TGTGCCAGCAGCTTAGGTCCAGGGGGTTATTCACCCCTCCACTTT.

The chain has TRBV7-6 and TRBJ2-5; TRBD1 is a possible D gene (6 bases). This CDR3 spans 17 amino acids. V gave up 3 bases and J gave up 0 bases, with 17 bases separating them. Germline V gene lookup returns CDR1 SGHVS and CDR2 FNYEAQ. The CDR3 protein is CASSFVGTTVYQETQYF. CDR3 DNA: TGTGCCAGCAGCTTCGTCGGGACAACCGTGTACCAAGAGACCCAGTACTTC.

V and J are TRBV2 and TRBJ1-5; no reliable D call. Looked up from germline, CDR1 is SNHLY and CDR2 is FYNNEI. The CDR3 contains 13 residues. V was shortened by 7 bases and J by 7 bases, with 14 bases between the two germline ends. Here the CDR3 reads CASIGGLKQPQHF. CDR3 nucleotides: TGTGCCAGCATCGGAGGGCTCAAGCAGCCCCAGCATTTT.

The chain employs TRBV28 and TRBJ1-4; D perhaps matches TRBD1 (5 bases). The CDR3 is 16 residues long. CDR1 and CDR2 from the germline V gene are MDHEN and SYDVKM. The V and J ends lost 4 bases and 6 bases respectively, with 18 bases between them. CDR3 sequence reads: CASSSPKAGRYEKLFF. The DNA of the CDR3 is TGTGCCAGCAGTTCCCCTAAGGCAGGGCGTTATGAAAAACTGTTTTTT.

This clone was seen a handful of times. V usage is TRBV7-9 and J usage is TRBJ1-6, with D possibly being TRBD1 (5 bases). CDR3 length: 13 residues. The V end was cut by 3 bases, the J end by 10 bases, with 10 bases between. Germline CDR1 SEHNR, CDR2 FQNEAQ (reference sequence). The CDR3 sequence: CASSLQGGSPLHF. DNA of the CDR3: TGTGCCAGCAGCTTGCAGGGAGGATCACCCCTCCACTTT.

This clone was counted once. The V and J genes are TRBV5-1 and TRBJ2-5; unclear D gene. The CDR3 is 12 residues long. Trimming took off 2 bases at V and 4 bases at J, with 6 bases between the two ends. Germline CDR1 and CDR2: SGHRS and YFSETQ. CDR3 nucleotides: TGCGCCAGCAGCTTTGGGCGAGAGACCCAGTACTTC. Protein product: CASSFGRETQYF.

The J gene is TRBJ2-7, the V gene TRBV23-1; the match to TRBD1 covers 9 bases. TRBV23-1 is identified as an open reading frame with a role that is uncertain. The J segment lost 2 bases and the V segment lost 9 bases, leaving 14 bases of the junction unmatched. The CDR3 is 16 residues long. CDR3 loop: CARRDRAPFAPYEQYF. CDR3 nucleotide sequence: TGCGCCAGACGGGACAGGGCTCCCTTTGCACCCTACGAGCAGTACTTC.

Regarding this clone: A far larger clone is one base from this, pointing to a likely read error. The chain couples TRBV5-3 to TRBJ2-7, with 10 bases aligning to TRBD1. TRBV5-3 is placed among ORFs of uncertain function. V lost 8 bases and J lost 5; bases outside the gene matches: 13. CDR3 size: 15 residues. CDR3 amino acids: CASSPGTGAAHEQYF. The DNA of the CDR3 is TGTGCCAGCAGCCCGGGGACAGGGGCGGCCCACGAGCAGTACTTC.

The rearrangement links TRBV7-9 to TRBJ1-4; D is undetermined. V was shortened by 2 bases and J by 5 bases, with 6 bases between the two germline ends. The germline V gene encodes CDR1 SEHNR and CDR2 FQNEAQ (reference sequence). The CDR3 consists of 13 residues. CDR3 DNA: TGTGCCAGCAGCTTAAACTTAAATGAAAAACTGTTTTTT. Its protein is CASSLNLNEKLFF.

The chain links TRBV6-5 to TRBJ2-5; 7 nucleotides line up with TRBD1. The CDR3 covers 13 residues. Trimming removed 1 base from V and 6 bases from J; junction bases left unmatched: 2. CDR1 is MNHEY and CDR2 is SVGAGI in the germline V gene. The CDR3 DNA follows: TGTGCCAGCAGTTACTACAGGGGAAAGACCCAGTACTTC. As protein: CASSYYRGKTQYF.

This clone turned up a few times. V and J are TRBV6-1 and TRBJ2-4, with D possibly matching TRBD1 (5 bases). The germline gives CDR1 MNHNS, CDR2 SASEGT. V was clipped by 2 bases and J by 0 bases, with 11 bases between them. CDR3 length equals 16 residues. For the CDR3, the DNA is TGTGCCAGCAGTGAATCGCAGGGCCTAGCCAAAAACATTCAGTACTTC. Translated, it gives CASSESQGLAKNIQYF.